Listed here are 9 T cell receptor beta chains from one sample, sequenced in a study of cytomegalovirus exposure and HLA in healthy donors. PCR employed 60 Vbeta and 13 Jbeta primers. The repertoire was sequenced with immunoSEQ multiplex PCR; TCRdb's copy has only in-frame clones and lacks some. The data show more than 90,000 clones, under 90% seen once. Sequencing used PBMCs. Receptor source: a woman in her 70s in good health and CMV-seropositive.

The chain carries TRBV6-6 and TRBJ1-5; D is unresolved. V lost 0 bases and J 0 bases, leaving 6 bases between the germline ends. This CDR3 has 15 amino acids. Germline assignment: CDR1 MNHNY and CDR2 SVGAGI (reference sequence). The CDR3 is CASSYSSNSNQPQHF. Written as DNA, the CDR3 is TGTGCCAGCAGTTACTCGTCCAATAGCAATCAGCCCCAGCATTTT.

The J gene is TRBJ2-3, the V gene TRBV28; D is perhaps TRBD1 (5 bases). The CDR3 is 15 residues long. Trimming took 2 bases from V and 0 from J, leaving 9 bases between them. Germline-derived CDR1 and CDR2 are MDHEN and SYDVKM. DNA for the CDR3: TGTGCCAGCAGTTTAGAGGCAGGGAGCACAGATACGCAGTATTTT. Amino acid sequence: CASSLEAGSTDTQYF.

The rearrangement joins TRBV7-2 to TRBJ2-3, with 7 bases lining up with TRBD2. CDR3 length equals 12 residues. The trim removed 8 bases at V and 6 bases at J, leaving 5 bases unmatched. Germline CDR1 SGHTA, CDR2 FQGNSA. CDR3 region: CASGGGWDTQYF. The DNA of the CDR3 is TGTGCCAGCGGGGGGGGGTGGGATACGCAGTATTTT.

This chain connects TRBV5-4 to TRBJ2-1, with 9 positions matching TRBD2. V trimming: 3 bases; J trimming: 9 bases; junction bases outside the gene matches: 7. The CDR3 has 14 amino acids. Germline CDR1 SGHNT, CDR2 YYREEE (reference sequence). CDR3 residues: CASSWAGGSVEQFF. The CDR3 nucleotides read TGTGCCAGCAGCTGGGCGGGAGGGTCTGTTGAGCAGTTCTTC.

The rearrangement uses TRBV5-4 and TRBJ2-7, with D possibly being TRBD2 (6 bases). The CDR3 is made up of 13 amino acids. CDR1 and CDR2 from the germline V gene are SGHNT and YYREEE (reference sequence). V gave up 10 bases and J gave up 9 bases, with 23 bases separating them. The CDR3 is CASRDVRAEVQYF. Written as DNA, the CDR3 is TGTGCCTCGCGGGACGTACGGGCGGAGGTGCAGTACTTC.

The chain combines TRBV21-1 with TRBJ2-4; the DNA was not used to check the table's D call, TRBD2. TRBV21-1 has pseudogene status. The CDR3 sequence is 16 residues long. This CDR3 is CASSKPSGSSKNIQYF. The CDR3 nucleotides read TGTGCCAGCAGCAAACCCAGCGGGAGTTCCAAAAACATTCAGTACTTC.

V usage is TRBV5-4 and J usage is TRBJ2-3, with TRBD2 matching over 12 bases. The CDR3 is made up of 18 amino acids. Trimming cost V 3 bases and J 3 bases; bases outside gene matches: 11. CDR1 is SGHNT and CDR2 is YYREEE in the germline V gene (reference sequence). CDR3 residues: CASSWGGASGRATDTQYF. The DNA of the CDR3 is TGTGCCAGCAGCTGGGGGGGGGCTAGCGGGAGGGCGACAGATACGCAGTATTTT.

This clone was counted only a few times. The chain is built from TRBV10-3 and TRBJ1-1; D is uncertain. Germline lookup yields CDR1 ENHRY and CDR2 SYGVKD. V was shortened by 0 bases and J by 1 base, with 6 bases between the two germline ends. The CDR3 length is 14 residues. In nucleotides, the CDR3 is TGTGCCATCAGTGAGTCCTACGGGAACACTGAAGCTTTCTTT. This translates into CAISESYGNTEAFF.

The rearrangement uses TRBV4-2 and TRBJ2-7, with D possibly matching TRBD2 (6 bases). The V end was cut by 3 bases, the J end by 1 base, with 16 bases between. CDR1 LGHNA and CDR2 YNFKEQ come from the germline V gene. The CDR3 runs to 16 residues. The CDR3 reads CASSQGGTLDSYEQYF. As DNA, the CDR3 is TGTGCCAGCAGCCAGGGCGGGACTCTCGATTCCTACGAGCAGTACTTC.